The rows below give T cell receptor beta chains drawn from one sample of a study. In TCRdb, the RT-PCR reads were re-called with MiXCR into one record per CDR3 protein. The table shows almost 700,000 distinct CDR3 sequences, with more than 13% occurring only once. The source material was memory CD4+ T cells from blood. The receptors come from a female donor in good health, serving as a healthy control. The conserved cysteine and the conserved F or W are not part of the CDR3 here.

V gene	J gene	CDR3 protein
TRBV6-5	TRBJ2-6	ASSYSRFARAYSGANVLT
TRBV12-3/TRBV12-4	TRBJ2-7	ASNLNTGQGSYEQY
TRBV6-5	TRBJ2-2	ASRQGSLTTGELF
TRBV12-3/TRBV12-4	TRBJ1-2	ASSLHGREYGYT
TRBV6-2/TRBV6-3	TRBJ2-5	ASSYRGSQGETQY
TRBV2	TRBJ2-2	ASSKEVGELF
TRBV27	TRBJ2-1	ASSLGLHLGEQF
TRBV28	TRBJ2-4	ASSLLTSGDSNDIQY
TRBV12-3/TRBV12-4	TRBJ1-1	ASSGDRGRTEAF
TRBV6-6	TRBJ2-2	ASSYSFRGELF
TRBV28	TRBJ2-7	ASGDQQGATRRGYEQY
TRBV4-1	TRBJ1-3	ASSQWADYFGNTIY
TRBV12-3/TRBV12-4	TRBJ2-7	ASSTTPAAQQY
TRBV6-2/TRBV6-3	TRBJ1-3	ASIFDSSGNTIY
TRBV6-5	TRBJ1-3	ASWEKGQAYSGNTIY
TRBV27	TRBJ2-7	ASSGDFPYEQY
TRBV7-3	TRBJ2-7	ASSPWRDRNEQY
TRBV3-1	TRBJ2-5	ASRASGSFGTQY
TRBV6-6	TRBJ2-5	ASSTERRDPY
TRBV11-2	TRBJ2-1	ASSLAGLAGGEQF
TRBV6-6	TRBJ2-1	ASSYRGLAGEGGNEQF
TRBV9	TRBJ1-2	ASSVAYPGGSGYT
TRBV5-5	TRBJ2-1	ASIRDSWTNEQF
TRBV6-2/TRBV6-3	TRBJ2-7	ASSYTGRGYEQY
TRBV5-3	TRBJ2-1	ARSLVNRRPSYNEQF
TRBV5-6	TRBJ1-3	ASSLNGAPTSGNTIY
TRBV6-6	TRBJ1-1	ASSQMTGTAYTEAF
TRBV25-1	TRBJ2-1	ASSELRTSGSDEQF
TRBV7-2	TRBJ1-2	ASAENSLYGYT
TRBV20-1	TRBJ2-7	SAQDRFSYEQY
TRBV6-5	TRBJ2-1	ASSTQPNEQF
TRBV20-1	TRBJ2-1	SARDKRQGDNEQF
TRBV15	TRBJ2-1	ATSRGGEGYNEQF
TRBV9	TRBJ2-3	ASSVSGTSPTDTQY
TRBV11-3	TRBJ2-1	ASSSNRGHEQF
TRBV10-3	TRBJ2-1	AISSFTSGSSNEQF
TRBV5-1	TRBJ1-1	ASSLFGQNTEAF
TRBV3-1	TRBJ2-1	AASEPGGNNEQF
TRBV7-2	TRBJ2-3	ASSLLAGSLTDTQY
TRBV5-1	TRBJ2-1	ASSHPAGGGSYNEQF